This T cell receptor (beta chain) is from a study of response to subunit inactivated influenza vaccine. The study, taken as a whole, reports: Each seasonal influenza vaccination recruits few new T cells, the authors suggested.

CDR3 length: 14 residues. V was trimmed by 3 bases and J by 5 bases, leaving 11 bases between them. Germline V lookup: CDR1 SGHTA, CDR2 FQGNSA. On this clonotype itself: Its antigen is currently unknown.

TCRdb reprocessed the RT-PCR reads via MiXCR and lists one record per CDR3 protein. The profile shows 590,000 or so distinct CDR3 sequences, 12% to 15% of them singletons. The specimen comprised PBMCs from blood, sampled 14 to 15 days before vaccination. The origin of this receptor is a man aged 50-59 years who received an inactivated influenza vaccine. The chain combines TRBV7-2 with TRBJ1-5, with D maybe TRBD1 (5 bases). The CDR3 coding sequence is TGTGCCAGCAGCTTTTCCGACAGTTATCAGCCCCAGCATTTT. It is translated as CASSFSDSYQPQHF.